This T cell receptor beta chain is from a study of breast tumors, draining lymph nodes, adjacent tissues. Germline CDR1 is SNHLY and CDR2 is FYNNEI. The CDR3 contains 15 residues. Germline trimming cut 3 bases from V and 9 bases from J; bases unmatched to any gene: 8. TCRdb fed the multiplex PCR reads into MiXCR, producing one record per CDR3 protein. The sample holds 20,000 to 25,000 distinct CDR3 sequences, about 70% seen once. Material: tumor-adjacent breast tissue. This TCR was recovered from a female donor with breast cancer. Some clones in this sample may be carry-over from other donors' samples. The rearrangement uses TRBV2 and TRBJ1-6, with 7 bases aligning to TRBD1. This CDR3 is CASSELTGSGSPLHF. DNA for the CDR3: TGTGCCAGCAGTGAGTTGACAGGGTCGGGTTCACCCCTCCACTTT.